The rows below give T cell receptor beta chains drawn from one sample of a study of PD-1 blockade in classical Hodgkin lymphoma. TCRdb's table, derived via immunoSEQ multiplex PCR, lists solely in-frame clones and lacks some. The table includes fewer than 20,000 clones, over 80% detected once. The input for sequencing was CD4+ T cells from blood, taken at baseline. The receptors derive from a human donor with classical Hodgkin lymphoma. Each CDR3 is given with its conserved first and last residue. The D gene is left open where the match is weak. Size is stated for part of the rows, as once, few or many counts, or as a class when the clone is expanded.

CASSAPGLRRSPLHF	TGTGCCAGCAGTGCCCCGGGACTCCGGCGATCACCCCTCCACTTT	TRBJ1-6	-	-	TRBV6-6
CASSLLGGGNTGELFF	TGTGCCAGCAGCTTACTGGGTGGTGGGAACACCGGGGAGCTGTTTTTT	TRBJ2-2	-	-	TRBV7-3
CASSLGRPWDYEQYF	TGTGCCAGCAGTTTAGGCAGGCCCTGGGATTACGAGCAGTACTTC	TRBJ2-7	-	-	TRBV28
CASSRSSGYSYNEQFF	TGTGCCAGCTCGCGGTCAAGCGGGTACTCCTACAATGAGCAGTTCTTC	TRBJ2-1	-	-	TRBV18
CASSSYGTDGYTF	TGTGCCAGCAGTTCCTACGGGACGGATGGCTACACCTTC	TRBJ1-2	-	few	TRBV6-5
CASRNRALNTEAFF	TGTGCCAGCAGAAACAGGGCCCTGAACACTGAAGCTTTCTTT	TRBJ1-1	-	-	TRBV2
CASSLEEGTDTQYF	TGTGCCAGCAGCTTAGAAGAGGGCACAGATACGCAGTATTTT	TRBJ2-3	-	-	TRBV7-2
CASSAVQGRGTEAFF	TGTGCCAGCAGCGCGGTACAGGGTCGGGGCACTGAAGCTTTCTTT	TRBJ1-1	-	-	TRBV9
CAIARLAGEAGANVLTF	TGTGCCATCGCTCGACTAGCGGGAGAGGCTGGGGCCAACGTCCTGACTTTC	TRBJ2-6	TRBD2	-	TRBV10-3
CASSQDPGQGSYGYTF	TGTGCCAGCAGCCAAGATCCGGGACAGGGGTCCTATGGCTACACCTTC	TRBJ1-2	TRBD1	-	TRBV14
CASSQLGGGPSTDTQYF	TGTGCCAGCAGTCAGCTGGGAGGAGGTCCTAGCACAGATACGCAGTATTTT	TRBJ2-3	-	-	TRBV27
CASSPDRDYGYTF	TGTGCCAGCTCACCTGACAGGGATTATGGCTACACCTTC	TRBJ1-2	TRBD1	few	TRBV18
CASSQGVVSGGRDEQFF	TGCGCCAGCAGCCAAGGTGTCGTGAGCGGGGGCCGCGATGAGCAGTTCTTC	TRBJ2-1	TRBD2	-	TRBV4-3
CAWSGDTTGGGETQYF	TGTGCCTGGAGTGGGGACACAACAGGGGGCGGAGAGACCCAGTACTTC	TRBJ2-5	TRBD1	-	TRBV30
CASSLSGTSQNEQFF	TGTGCCAGCAGCTTGTCCGGGACTTCCCAAAATGAGCAGTTCTTC	TRBJ2-1	-	-	TRBV5-5
CASSPIGTEIYGYTF	TGTGCCAGCAGCCCTATCGGGACGGAAATCTATGGCTACACCTTC	TRBJ1-2	-	-	TRBV5-5
CASSLWGQDTGELFF	TGTGCCAGCAGCTTATGGGGGCAAGACACCGGGGAGCTGTTTTTT	TRBJ2-2	-	-	TRBV7-2
CASSLANEAGGLETQYF	TGCGCCAGCAGCTTGGCCAATGAAGCGGGGGGGTTAGAGACCCAGTACTTC	TRBJ2-5	TRBD2	-	TRBV5-1
CASSFLGQSKTTEAFF	TGTGCCAGCAGTTTTCTAGGTCAGTCCAAGACGACTGAAGCTTTCTTT	TRBJ1-1	-	-	TRBV28
CASSRLAGGTYEQYF	TGTGCCAGCAGCCGACTAGCGGGAGGAACCTACGAGCAGTACTTC	TRBJ2-7	TRBD2	-	TRBV6-5
CASRTYREAFF	TGTGCCAGCAGAACGTATAGGGAAGCTTTCTTT	TRBJ1-1	-	-	TRBV7-9
CASSPGTGFQETQYF	TGTGCCAGCTCACCTGGGACAGGCTTTCAAGAGACCCAGTACTTC	TRBJ2-5	TRBD1	-	TRBV18
CASSLTDQETQYF	TGTGCCAGCAGCTTAACAGACCAAGAGACCCAGTACTTC	TRBJ2-5	-	-	TRBV11-1
CASSPWGEVNSPLHF	TGTGCCAGCTCACCCTGGGGGGAAGTCAATTCACCCCTCCACTTT	TRBJ1-6	-	-	TRBV18
CAWSVRQSPPYNEQFF	TGTGCCTGGAGTGTAAGGCAGAGCCCCCCCTACAATGAGCAGTTCTTC	TRBJ2-1	-	-	TRBV30
CASSMPAPANYGYTF	TGTGCCAGCAGCATGCCCGCGCCAGCTAACTATGGCTACACCTTC	TRBJ1-2	-	-	TRBV21-1
CASSLGRGYGYTF	TGTGCCAGCAGCTTAGGCAGAGGCTATGGCTACACCTTC	TRBJ1-2	-	-	TRBV7-9
CASSQGGKGEKLFF	TGCGCCAGCAGCCAAGGGGGTAAAGGGGAAAAACTGTTTTTT	TRBJ1-4	-	-	TRBV4-1
CASSPSKGGWLGDTQYF	TGTGCCAGCTCACCAAGTAAAGGGGGCTGGTTGGGAGATACGCAGTATTTT	TRBJ2-3	TRBD1	-	TRBV18
CASTRGMNTEAFF	TGTGCCAGCACACGGGGGATGAACACTGAAGCTTTCTTT	TRBJ1-1	-	-	TRBV6-6
CASQNPYGYTF	TGTGCCAGCCAGAATCCCTATGGCTACACCTTC	TRBJ1-2	-	-	TRBV6-5
CASSSPGTAIYEQYF	TGTGCCAGCAGTTCGCCCGGGACCGCAATCTACGAGCAGTACTTC	TRBJ2-7	-	once	TRBV27
CASSSDRQETQYF	TGTGCCAGCAGCTCCGACAGGCAAGAGACCCAGTACTTC	TRBJ2-5	-	-	TRBV7-7
CASSLASRGTQYF	TGTGCCAGCAGCCTTGCTAGCCGGGGGACCCAGTACTTC	TRBJ2-5	-	-	TRBV7-9
CASSGSTDTQYF	TGTGCCAGCAGTGGAAGCACAGATACGCAGTATTTT	TRBJ2-3	-	once	TRBV25-1
CASSQGSYNEQFF	TGTGCCAGCAGCCAGGGCTCTTACAATGAGCAGTTCTTC	TRBJ2-1	-	-	TRBV7-3
CASSITPDRGLQPQHF	TGTGCCAGTAGTATCACCCCGGACAGGGGGCTGCAGCCCCAGCATTTT	TRBJ1-5	TRBD1	-	TRBV19
CASSQDPTGGLTAFF	TGCGCCAGCAGCCAAGATCCGACAGGGGGGTTGACGGCTTTCTTT	TRBJ1-1	TRBD1	-	TRBV4-3
CASSAGTYSNQPQHF	TGTGCCAGCAGCGCAGGAACTTATAGCAATCAGCCCCAGCATTTT	TRBJ1-5	-	-	TRBV7-2
CASSLTGTGISYEQYF	TGTGCCAGCAGTTTAACCGGGACAGGGATCTCCTACGAGCAGTACTTC	TRBJ2-7	TRBD1	few	TRBV7-2
CASSVRDYQETQYF	TGCGCCAGCAGCGTCCGGGACTACCAAGAGACCCAGTACTTC	TRBJ2-5	-	-	TRBV5-1
CSVDRTAGTDTQYF	TGCAGCGTTGATAGAACGGCGGGCACAGATACGCAGTATTTT	TRBJ2-3	-	-	TRBV29-1
CASSLGLGQGNSPLHF	TGTGCCAGCAGCTTAGGTCTAGGACAGGGGAATTCACCCCTCCACTTT	TRBJ1-6	TRBD1	-	TRBV7-9
CASSQGSGGAGRSETQYF	TGCGCCAGCAGCCAAGGTAGCGGGGGGGCTGGGAGATCGGAGACCCAGTACTTC	TRBJ2-5	TRBD2	-	TRBV4-1
CASSPTNTGELFF	TGTGCCAGCAGTCCCACGAACACCGGGGAGCTGTTTTTT	TRBJ2-2	-	-	TRBV27
CASSFGTPGANVLTF	TGTGCCAGCAGTTTCGGGACGCCTGGGGCCAACGTCCTGACTTTC	TRBJ2-6	-	-	TRBV28
CASTPNQYEQYF	TGTGCCAGCACCCCCAACCAGTACGAGCAGTACTTC	TRBJ2-7	-	-	TRBV7-8
CASSSPGGSEAFF	TGTGCCAGCAGTTCCCCAGGGGGCTCGGAAGCTTTCTTT	TRBJ1-1	TRBD1	-	TRBV6-5
CASSLSSSGSSDTQYF	TGTGCCAGCAGCTTATCGTCTAGCGGGAGTTCAGATACGCAGTATTTT	TRBJ2-3	TRBD2	-	TRBV7-8
CASSFQGLNTEAFF	TGTGCCAGCAGCTTCCAAGGGCTTAACACTGAAGCTTTCTTT	TRBJ1-1	-	-	TRBV5-5
CASSVHHWGGTEQFF	TGTGCCAGCAGCGTACATCATTGGGGGGGCACCGAGCAGTTCTTC	TRBJ2-1	-	-	TRBV9
CAIFQEGEYGYTF	TGTGCCATCTTTCAAGAAGGGGAATATGGCTACACCTTC	TRBJ1-2	-	few	TRBV10-3